This T cell receptor (beta chain) was documented in a study of cytomegalovirus exposure and HLA in healthy donors. Study-level background: The 120 or so validation repertoires used the same platform as the roughly 670 first-cohort repertoires, a later analysis reported.

As for this clone: The antigen remains undetermined.

Findings and caveats of the study: It was reported that the classifier diagnosed cytomegalovirus status with high specificity and sensitivity in both the original and validation cohorts. Across donors, most TCRs were seen rarely, yet some public ones were widespread. It was about 150 TCR beta chains that were listed as cytomegalovirus-associated.

The method was immunoSEQ multiplex PCR; TCRdb's version includes in-frame clones alone and lacks a portion of them. The data contain about 310,000 clones, roughly 88% of them singletons. The germline CDR1 and CDR2 sequences are MNHNS and SASEGT. The CDR3 loop spans 13 amino acids. The ends were cut back, 7 bases at V and 3 bases at J, with 12 bases in the middle. The sequence derives from a man aged 30 to 45 in good health and CMV-seronegative. V is TRBV6-1 and J is TRBJ1-2, with D uncertain. The specimen sequenced was PBMCs. The DNA of the CDR3 is TGTGCCAGCACTAAATCGGGATACTATGGCTACACCTTC. It translates to CASTKSGYYGYTF.